The TCR beta chain described here comes from a study of CD8+ T cells in alopecia areata. Study context: Tofacitinib lasted 6 to 18 months, then 6 months off drug. Broader study findings: Sequenced scalp T cells also include alphabeta T cells resident in normal skin. Lesional tissue from the scalp (especially in alopecia totalis/universalis) showed higher clonality than normal scalp. Against the mouse data, patients shared TCRs less clearly, possibly for HLA reasons.

Worth noting for this clone: Its specificity is not known.

Extracted from the samples, RNA was reverse transcribed into cDNA to serve as the sequencing template. Libraries were prepared by immunoSEQ multiplex PCR; TCRdb keeps only in-frame clonotypes and omits some of them. The sample lists some 130,000 clones; about three fifths were seen once. The clonotype comes from a human donor with alopecia areata. The specimen comprised CD4+ T cells sorted from blood, sampled at week 0.

Here the CDR3 reads CASSQGTSGGDEQFF. The CDR3 DNA reads TGCGCCAGCAGCCAAGGGACTAGCGGGGGGGATGAGCAGTTCTTC. The chain has TRBV4-3 and TRBJ2-1; TRBD2 matches at 15 bases. This CDR3 is 15 amino acids long. Germline V lookup: CDR1 LGHNA, CDR2 YSLEER. V dropped 1 base and J dropped 8; count of bases not matched to a gene: 0.